This T cell receptor (beta chain) was identified during a study of blood T cell repertoires in COVID-19. Looking at the study overall: Specimens from acute and convalescent COVID-19 originated in the United States, Italy and Spain. T cells, B-cell-depleted T cells, or PBMCs supplied cDNA or gDNA.

In the authors' methods: Amplification of reference gene primers provided the estimated nucleated cell counts. The assay was immunoSEQ multiplex PCR, and TCRdb's table has in-frame clones only and misses some. The DNA was the basis for D and trimming; V, J and clone size are from that table. The repertoire holds under 130,000 clones, less than 90% seen once, with about 6.3% in the top ten. Germline values: CDR1 MNHEY, CDR2 SVGAGI. This CDR3 spans 14 amino acids. V gave up 8 bases and J gave up 6 bases; unmatched junction bases: 5. This chain joins TRBV6-5 and TRBJ2-1; 12 bases agree with TRBD2. Sequenced: peripheral blood. The sequence came from a human donor in a cohort sampled during active COVID-19. The CDR3 sequence is CASATSGGLNEQFF. The CDR3 nucleotides read TGTGCCAGCGCGACTAGCGGGGGCCTCAATGAGCAGTTCTTC.